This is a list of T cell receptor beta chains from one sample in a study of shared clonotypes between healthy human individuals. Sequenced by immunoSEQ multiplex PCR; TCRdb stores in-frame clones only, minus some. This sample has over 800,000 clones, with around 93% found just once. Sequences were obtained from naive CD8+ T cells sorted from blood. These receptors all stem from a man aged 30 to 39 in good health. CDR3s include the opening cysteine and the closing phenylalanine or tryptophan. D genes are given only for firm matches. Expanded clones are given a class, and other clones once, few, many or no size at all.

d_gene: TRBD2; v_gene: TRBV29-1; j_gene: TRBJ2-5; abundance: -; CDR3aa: CSVDPTGTSGVSVQETQYF
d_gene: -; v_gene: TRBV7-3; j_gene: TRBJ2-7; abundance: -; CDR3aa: CASSPDSSYEQYF
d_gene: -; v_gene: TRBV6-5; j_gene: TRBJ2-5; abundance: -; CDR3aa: CASSYSRDQGWETQYF
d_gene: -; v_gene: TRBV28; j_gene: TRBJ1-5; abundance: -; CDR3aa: CASSQDGRTYSNQPQHF
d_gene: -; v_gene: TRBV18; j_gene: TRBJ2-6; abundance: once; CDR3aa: CASSTTLLSGANVLTF
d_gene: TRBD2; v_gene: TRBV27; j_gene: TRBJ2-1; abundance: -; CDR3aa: CASRLALAGGYNEQFF
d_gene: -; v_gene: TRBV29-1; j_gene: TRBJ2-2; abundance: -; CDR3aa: CSVGAGTGTGELFF
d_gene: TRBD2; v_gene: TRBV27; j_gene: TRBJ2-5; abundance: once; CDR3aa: CASSLVSGAEVQYF
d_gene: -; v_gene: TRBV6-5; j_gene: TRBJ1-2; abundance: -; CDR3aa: CASSYSIGIYGYTF
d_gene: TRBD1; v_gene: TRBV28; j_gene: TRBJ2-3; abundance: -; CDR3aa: CASSFGQGKSTDTQYF
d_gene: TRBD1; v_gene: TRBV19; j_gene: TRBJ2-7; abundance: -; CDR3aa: CASSPTEGTGHSHEQYF
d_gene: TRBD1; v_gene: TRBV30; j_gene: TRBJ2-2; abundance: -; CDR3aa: CAWSGYSDREDTGELFF
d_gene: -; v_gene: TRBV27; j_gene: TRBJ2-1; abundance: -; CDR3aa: CASNSLNEQFF
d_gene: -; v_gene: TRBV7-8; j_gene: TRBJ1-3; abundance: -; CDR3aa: CASSLHQSSGNTIYF
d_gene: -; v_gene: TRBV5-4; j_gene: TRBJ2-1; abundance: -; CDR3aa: CASSSTGTYNEQFF
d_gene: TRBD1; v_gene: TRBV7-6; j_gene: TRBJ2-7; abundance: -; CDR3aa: CASSPTGTDYYEQYF
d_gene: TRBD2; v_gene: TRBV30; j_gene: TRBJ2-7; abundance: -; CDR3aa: CAWSALTLGLAGVGYEQYF
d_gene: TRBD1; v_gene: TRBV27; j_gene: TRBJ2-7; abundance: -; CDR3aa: CASSLLGGDYEQYF
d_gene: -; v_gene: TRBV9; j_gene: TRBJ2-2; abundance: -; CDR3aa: CASSVEPSRVNTGELFF
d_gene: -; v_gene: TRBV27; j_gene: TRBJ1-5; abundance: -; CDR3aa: CASSRTMNQPQHF
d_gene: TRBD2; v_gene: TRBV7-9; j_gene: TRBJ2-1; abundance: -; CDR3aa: CASSYIDNSGRAYNEQFF
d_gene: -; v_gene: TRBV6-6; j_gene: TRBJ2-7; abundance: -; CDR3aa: CASLDSTSYEQYF
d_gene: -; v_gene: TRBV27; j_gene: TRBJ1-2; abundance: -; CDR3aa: CASSVRGGWKNGYTF